Listed below are T cell receptor beta chains from one sample, sequenced in a study of response to subunit inactivated influenza vaccine. TCRdb ran MiXCR on the RT-PCR reads and lists one entry per CDR3 protein. The sample includes under 200,000 distinct CDR3 sequences, about 10% of them seen just once. The sample consisted of CD8+ T cells sorted from PBMCs, taken approximately 25 months after vaccination. These receptors came from a man between 45 and 75 years old who received an inactivated influenza vaccine. Both conserved end residues are part of each CDR3. The D gene is left open where the match is weak. Clone size is not always given. Where it is, it says once, few, many or a class for expanded clones.

V gene: TRBV29-1
D gene: TRBD1
J gene: TRBJ2-5
clone size: many
CDR3 protein: CSVERDDRALQETQYF
CDR3 DNA: TGCAGCGTTGAACGGGACGACAGGGCACTTCAAGAGACCCAGTACTTC

V gene: TRBV27
D gene: NA
J gene: TRBJ2-1
clone size: few
CDR3 protein: CASSSFSGISSYNEQFF
CDR3 DNA: TGTGCCAGCAGTTCCTTTAGCGGAATTAGCTCCTACAATGAGCAGTTCTTC

V gene: TRBV5-1
D gene: TRBD1
J gene: TRBJ2-7
clone size: many
CDR3 protein: CASSQGTGTSYEQYF
CDR3 DNA: TGCGCCAGCAGCCAAGGGACAGGGACCTCCTACGAGCAGTACTTC

V gene: TRBV11-2
D gene: NA
J gene: TRBJ2-1
clone size: NA
CDR3 protein: CASSTARLYNEQFF
CDR3 DNA: TGTGCCAGCAGCACCGCGCGACTGTACAATGAGCAGTTCTTC

V gene: TRBV4-3
D gene: TRBD2
J gene: TRBJ2-1
clone size: NA
CDR3 protein: CASSQGTSVNYNEQFF
CDR3 DNA: TGCGCCAGCAGCCAGGGGACTAGCGTGAACTACAATGAGCAGTTCTTC

V gene: TRBV12-3/TRBV12-4
D gene: TRBD2
J gene: TRBJ2-1
clone size: NA
CDR3 protein: CASTSGLAFNEQFF
CDR3 DNA: TGTGCCAGCACCTCGGGACTAGCATTCAATGAGCAGTTCTTC

V gene: TRBV2
D gene: TRBD2
J gene: TRBJ2-7
clone size: NA
CDR3 protein: CASEASGGDEQYF
CDR3 DNA: TGTGCCAGCGAGGCTAGCGGGGGTGATGAGCAGTACTTC

V gene: TRBV2
D gene: NA
J gene: TRBJ1-2
clone size: NA
CDR3 protein: CASRYREMGYGYTF
CDR3 DNA: TGTGCCAGCAGATACAGGGAGATGGGCTATGGCTACACCTTC

V gene: TRBV10-3
D gene: TRBD2
J gene: TRBJ2-3
clone size: NA
CDR3 protein: CAISDPSGGRSDTQYF
CDR3 DNA: TGTGCCATCAGTGATCCTAGCGGGGGAAGGTCAGATACGCAGTATTTT

V gene: TRBV20-1
D gene: TRBD1
J gene: TRBJ2-3
clone size: few
CDR3 protein: CSARDDDRGYSDTQYF
CDR3 DNA: TGCAGTGCTAGAGATGATGACAGGGGCTATTCAGATACGCAGTATTTT

V gene: TRBV20-1
D gene: TRBD1
J gene: TRBJ2-7
clone size: few
CDR3 protein: CSASNPSKGQGAYEQYF
CDR3 DNA: TGCAGTGCTAGTAACCCCAGCAAGGGACAGGGGGCGTACGAGCAGTACTTC

V gene: TRBV12-5
D gene: NA
J gene: TRBJ2-3
clone size: NA
CDR3 protein: CASGLVGSSPTQYF
CDR3 DNA: TGTGCTAGTGGTTTGGTAGGGTCAAGCCCTACGCAGTATTTT

V gene: TRBV9
D gene: NA
J gene: TRBJ2-3
clone size: NA
CDR3 protein: CASSVGADTDTQYF
CDR3 DNA: TGTGCCAGCAGCGTAGGAGCGGACACAGATACGCAGTATTTT

V gene: TRBV5-6
D gene: NA
J gene: TRBJ2-7
clone size: few
CDR3 protein: CASSLKGAYYEQYF
CDR3 DNA: TGTGCCAGCAGCTTGAAAGGGGCATACTACGAGCAGTACTTC

V gene: TRBV28
D gene: TRBD2
J gene: TRBJ2-3
clone size: few
CDR3 protein: CASSPRGLAGHTDTQYF
CDR3 DNA: TGTGCCAGCAGCCCTAGGGGACTAGCGGGGCACACAGATACGCAGTATTTT

V gene: TRBV5-6
D gene: NA
J gene: TRBJ2-1
clone size: many
CDR3 protein: CASRYTEFNEQFF
CDR3 DNA: TGTGCCAGCAGGTATACAGAGTTCAATGAGCAGTTCTTC

V gene: TRBV19
D gene: NA
J gene: TRBJ2-1
clone size: few
CDR3 protein: CASSILGVLQFF
CDR3 DNA: TGTGCCAGTAGTATCTTGGGGGTACTTCAGTTCTTC

V gene: TRBV10-3
D gene: TRBD2
J gene: TRBJ2-3
clone size: few
CDR3 protein: CAISESGGQGDYTDTQYF
CDR3 DNA: TGTGCCATCAGTGAGTCGGGCGGCCAAGGGGACTACACAGATACGCAGTATTTT

V gene: TRBV20-1
D gene: TRBD2
J gene: TRBJ2-7
clone size: NA
CDR3 protein: CSGVKRELGGTYEQYF
CDR3 DNA: TGCAGTGGTGTCAAGCGGGAGCTGGGTGGGACCTACGAGCAGTACTTC

V gene: TRBV29-1
D gene: TRBD1
J gene: TRBJ2-7
clone size: few
CDR3 protein: CSVGTGENYEQYF
CDR3 DNA: TGCAGCGTAGGGACAGGGGAGAACTACGAGCAGTACTTC

V gene: TRBV29-1
D gene: TRBD2
J gene: TRBJ2-2
clone size: many
CDR3 protein: CSVLTGTSGGPSTGELFF
CDR3 DNA: TGCAGCGTTCTTACCGGGACTAGCGGGGGGCCGTCCACCGGGGAGCTGTTTTTT

V gene: TRBV20-1
D gene: NA
J gene: TRBJ2-7
clone size: NA
CDR3 protein: CSARDAPAGVYEQYF
CDR3 DNA: TGCAGTGCTAGAGACGCCCCGGCAGGGGTCTACGAGCAGTACTTC

V gene: TRBV4-3
D gene: TRBD2
J gene: TRBJ2-1
clone size: few
CDR3 protein: CASSQEGLAGNEQFF
CDR3 DNA: TGCGCCAGCAGCCAAGAAGGACTAGCGGGGAATGAGCAGTTCTTC

V gene: TRBV7-9
D gene: TRBD1
J gene: TRBJ2-1
clone size: NA
CDR3 protein: CASSLATGGKQFF
CDR3 DNA: TGTGCCAGCAGCTTAGCAACAGGGGGGAAGCAGTTCTTC

V gene: TRBV7-9
D gene: NA
J gene: TRBJ1-5
clone size: NA
CDR3 protein: CASSQGGLSQPQHF
CDR3 DNA: TGTGCCAGCAGCCAAGGGGGGTTAAGCCAGCCCCAGCATTTT

V gene: TRBV20-1
D gene: NA
J gene: TRBJ1-1
clone size: NA
CDR3 protein: CSASRGLNTEAFF
CDR3 DNA: TGCAGTGCTAGCCGGGGGCTGAACACTGAAGCTTTCTTT

V gene: TRBV29-1
D gene: NA
J gene: TRBJ1-5
clone size: NA
CDR3 protein: CSVVVGGNQPQHF
CDR3 DNA: TGCAGCGTTGTGGTCGGCGGAAATCAGCCCCAGCATTTT

V gene: TRBV24-1
D gene: NA
J gene: TRBJ1-2
clone size: many
CDR3 protein: CATSDLGERYTF
CDR3 DNA: TGTGCCACCAGTGATTTAGGGGAACGCTACACCTTC

V gene: TRBV5-1
D gene: NA
J gene: TRBJ1-1
clone size: few
CDR3 protein: CASSLAGGAGSNTEAFF
CDR3 DNA: TGCGCCAGCAGCTTGGCCGGTGGAGCAGGGTCGAACACTGAAGCTTTCTTT

V gene: TRBV29-1
D gene: NA
J gene: TRBJ2-1
clone size: NA
CDR3 protein: CSVEARGDYNEQFF
CDR3 DNA: TGCAGCGTTGAGGCCAGGGGGGACTACAATGAGCAGTTCTTC

V gene: TRBV29-1
D gene: NA
J gene: TRBJ1-1
clone size: few
CDR3 protein: CSVQPNTEAFF
CDR3 DNA: TGCAGCGTCCAACCCAACACTGAAGCTTTCTTT

V gene: TRBV10-3
D gene: TRBD2
J gene: TRBJ2-5
clone size: NA
CDR3 protein: CAISETAGGHLETQYF
CDR3 DNA: TGTGCCATCAGTGAGACGGCGGGGGGACACCTGGAGACCCAGTACTTC

V gene: TRBV11-1
D gene: TRBD1
J gene: TRBJ1-3
clone size: NA
CDR3 protein: CASSQNSGQGTPGNTIYF
CDR3 DNA: TGTGCCAGCAGCCAAAACTCGGGACAGGGGACTCCTGGAAACACCATATATTTT

V gene: TRBV29-1
D gene: NA
J gene: TRBJ2-2
clone size: many
CDR3 protein: CSVRQANTGELFF
CDR3 DNA: TGCAGCGTACGACAGGCGAACACCGGGGAGCTGTTTTTT

V gene: TRBV4-3
D gene: NA
J gene: TRBJ1-1
clone size: few
CDR3 protein: CASSPLEGTEAFF
CDR3 DNA: TGCGCCAGCAGCCCCCTTGAGGGCACTGAAGCTTTCTTT

V gene: TRBV27
D gene: TRBD1
J gene: TRBJ2-3
clone size: NA
CDR3 protein: CASSFLGDRGPDTQYF
CDR3 DNA: TGTGCCAGCAGTTTTTTGGGGGACAGGGGACCAGATACGCAGTATTTT

V gene: TRBV28
D gene: TRBD1
J gene: TRBJ2-7
clone size: few
CDR3 protein: CASSPPGQGADYEQYF
CDR3 DNA: TGTGCCAGCAGCCCTCCCGGACAGGGGGCTGACTACGAGCAGTACTTC

V gene: TRBV12-3/TRBV12-4
D gene: NA
J gene: TRBJ1-2
clone size: many
CDR3 protein: CASMLGRGYTF
CDR3 DNA: TGTGCCAGCATGCTCGGGAGGGGCTACACCTTC

V gene: TRBV7-9
D gene: NA
J gene: TRBJ2-7
clone size: NA
CDR3 protein: CASSGIDQGEQYF
CDR3 DNA: TGTGCCAGCAGCGGCATCGACCAAGGCGAGCAGTACTTC

V gene: TRBV6-5
D gene: TRBD2
J gene: TRBJ2-3
clone size: NA
CDR3 protein: CASSYSSGSADTQYF
CDR3 DNA: TGTGCCAGCAGTTACAGCAGCGGGAGCGCAGATACGCAGTATTTT

V gene: TRBV20-1
D gene: TRBD2
J gene: TRBJ2-2
clone size: many
CDR3 protein: CSASSYGRAGAGELFF
CDR3 DNA: TGCAGTGCTAGTTCTTACGGGAGGGCCGGCGCCGGGGAGCTGTTTTTT

V gene: TRBV28
D gene: NA
J gene: TRBJ2-6
clone size: many
CDR3 protein: CASSSLQFSGANVLTF
CDR3 DNA: TGTGCCAGCAGTTCTCTGCAGTTCTCTGGGGCCAACGTCCTGACTTTC

V gene: TRBV4-3
D gene: NA
J gene: TRBJ2-3
clone size: few
CDR3 protein: CASSQDWGAGGSTDTQYF
CDR3 DNA: TGCGCCAGCAGCCAAGACTGGGGGGCAGGGGGAAGCACAGATACGCAGTATTTT

V gene: TRBV11-1
D gene: NA
J gene: TRBJ2-1
clone size: NA
CDR3 protein: CASSSGLLAAYNEQFF
CDR3 DNA: TGTGCCAGCAGCTCGGGACTTCTCGCCGCCTACAATGAGCAGTTCTTC

V gene: TRBV14
D gene: TRBD1
J gene: TRBJ2-1
clone size: NA
CDR3 protein: CASSFMTGTGGFNEQFF
CDR3 DNA: TGTGCCAGCAGCTTCATGACCGGGACAGGGGGCTTTAATGAGCAGTTCTTC

V gene: TRBV30
D gene: NA
J gene: TRBJ2-1
clone size: NA
CDR3 protein: CAWTRSYNEQFF
CDR3 DNA: TGTGCCTGGACCCGTTCGTATAATGAGCAGTTCTTC

V gene: TRBV24-1
D gene: NA
J gene: TRBJ2-3
clone size: few
CDR3 protein: CATSDFVRGAFTDTQYF
CDR3 DNA: TGTGCCACCAGTGATTTCGTCCGCGGGGCCTTCACAGATACGCAGTATTTT

V gene: TRBV7-9
D gene: TRBD1
J gene: TRBJ2-3
clone size: few
CDR3 protein: CASIRGTGTGSTDTQYF
CDR3 DNA: TGTGCCAGCATTCGGGGGACCGGGACAGGAAGCACAGATACGCAGTATTTT

V gene: TRBV27
D gene: NA
J gene: TRBJ2-3
clone size: few
CDR3 protein: CASSPGLSASTDTQYF
CDR3 DNA: TGTGCCAGCAGTCCCGGTTTAAGCGCGAGCACAGATACGCAGTATTTT

V gene: TRBV2
D gene: NA
J gene: TRBJ2-7
clone size: few
CDR3 protein: CASRPGSQYEQYF
CDR3 DNA: TGTGCCAGCAGACCCGGGTCCCAATACGAGCAGTACTTC

V gene: TRBV5-1
D gene: NA
J gene: TRBJ2-1
clone size: few
CDR3 protein: CASSLAGTGYNEQFF
CDR3 DNA: TGCGCCAGCAGCTTGGCCGGTACAGGCTACAATGAGCAGTTCTTC

V gene: TRBV6-1
D gene: NA
J gene: TRBJ1-6
clone size: many
CDR3 protein: CASSTVRVSSYNSPLHF
CDR3 DNA: TGTGCCAGCAGCACAGTCAGGGTCAGCTCCTATAATTCACCCCTCCACTTT

V gene: TRBV7-9
D gene: NA
J gene: TRBJ2-7
clone size: few
CDR3 protein: CASSLASFEQYF
CDR3 DNA: TGTGCCAGCAGCTTAGCCAGCTTCGAGCAGTACTTC

V gene: TRBV28
D gene: NA
J gene: TRBJ2-7
clone size: NA
CDR3 protein: CASSLTRQTYEQYF
CDR3 DNA: TGTGCCAGCAGTTTAACCCGACAGACCTACGAGCAGTACTTC

V gene: TRBV28
D gene: TRBD2
J gene: TRBJ2-7
clone size: many
CDR3 protein: CATQFGLAALYKQYF
CDR3 DNA: TGTGCCACCCAGTTTGGGCTAGCGGCCTTATACAAGCAGTACTTC